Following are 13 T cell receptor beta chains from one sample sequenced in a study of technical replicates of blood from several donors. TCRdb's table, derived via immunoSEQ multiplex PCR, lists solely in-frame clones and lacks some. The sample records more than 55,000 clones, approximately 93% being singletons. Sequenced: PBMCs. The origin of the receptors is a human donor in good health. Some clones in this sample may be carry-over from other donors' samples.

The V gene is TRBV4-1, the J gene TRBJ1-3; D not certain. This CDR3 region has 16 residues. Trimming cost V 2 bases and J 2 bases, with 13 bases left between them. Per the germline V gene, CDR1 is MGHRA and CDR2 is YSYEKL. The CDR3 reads CASSQPAEGTGNTIYF. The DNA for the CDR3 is TGCGCCAGCAGCCAACCCGCGGAGGGTACTGGAAACACCATATATTTT.

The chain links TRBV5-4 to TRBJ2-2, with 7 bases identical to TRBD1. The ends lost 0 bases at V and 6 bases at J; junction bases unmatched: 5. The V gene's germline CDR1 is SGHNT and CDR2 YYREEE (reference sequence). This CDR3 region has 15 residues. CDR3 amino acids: CASSLAGQFPGELFF. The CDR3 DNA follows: TGTGCCAGCAGCTTGGCGGGACAGTTCCCCGGGGAGCTGTTTTTT.

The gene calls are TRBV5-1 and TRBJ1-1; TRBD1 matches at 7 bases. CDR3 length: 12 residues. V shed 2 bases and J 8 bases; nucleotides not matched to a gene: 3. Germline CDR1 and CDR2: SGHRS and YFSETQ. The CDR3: CASSFTGAEAFF. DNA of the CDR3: TGCGCCAGCAGCTTTACAGGGGCGGAAGCTTTCTTT.

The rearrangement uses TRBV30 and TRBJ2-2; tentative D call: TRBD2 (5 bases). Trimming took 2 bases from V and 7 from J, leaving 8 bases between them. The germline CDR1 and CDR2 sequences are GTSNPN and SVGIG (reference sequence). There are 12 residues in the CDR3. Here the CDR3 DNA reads TGTGCCTGGAGTATAGGGAGCGGGGAGCTGTTTTTT. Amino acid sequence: CAWSIGSGELFF. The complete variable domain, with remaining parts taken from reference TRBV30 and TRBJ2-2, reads SQTIHQWPATLVQPVGSPLSLECTVEGTSNPNLYWYRQAAGRGLQLLFYSVGIGQISSEVPQNLSASRPQDRQFILSSKKLLLSDSGFYLCAWSIGSGELFFGEGSRLTVL.

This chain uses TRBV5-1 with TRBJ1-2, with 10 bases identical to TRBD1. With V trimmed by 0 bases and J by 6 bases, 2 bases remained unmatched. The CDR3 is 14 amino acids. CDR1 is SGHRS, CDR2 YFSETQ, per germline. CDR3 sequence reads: CASSLGQGADGYTF. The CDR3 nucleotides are TGCGCCAGCAGCTTGGGACAGGGGGCGGATGGCTACACCTTC.

The CDR3 nucleotides read TGTGCCAGCACGGCCGGGACTAGCGGGAGAGGGCTCTGGAATGAGCAGTTCTTC. It codes for CASTAGTSGRGLWNEQFF. The chain has TRBV7-2 and TRBJ2-7; 14 bases are shared with TRBD2. TRBJ2-1 matches the DNA end more closely, so the J call is doubtful. Germline V gene sequence: CDR1 SGHTA, CDR2 FQGNSA. This CDR3 is 18 amino acids long.

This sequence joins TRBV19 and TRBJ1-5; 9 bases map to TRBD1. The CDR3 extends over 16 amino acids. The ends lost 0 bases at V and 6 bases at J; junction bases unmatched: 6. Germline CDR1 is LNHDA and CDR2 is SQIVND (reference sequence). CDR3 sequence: CASSIDSTGGAQPQHF. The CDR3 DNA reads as TGTGCCAGTAGTATAGATTCGACAGGGGGTGCTCAGCCCCAGCATTTT.

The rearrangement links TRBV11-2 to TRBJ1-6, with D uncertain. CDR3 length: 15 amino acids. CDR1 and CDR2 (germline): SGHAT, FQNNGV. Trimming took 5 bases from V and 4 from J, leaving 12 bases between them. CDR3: CASSRGRGYNSPLHF. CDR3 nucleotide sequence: TGTGCCAGCAGCAGAGGCCGGGGATATAATTCACCCCTCCACTTT.

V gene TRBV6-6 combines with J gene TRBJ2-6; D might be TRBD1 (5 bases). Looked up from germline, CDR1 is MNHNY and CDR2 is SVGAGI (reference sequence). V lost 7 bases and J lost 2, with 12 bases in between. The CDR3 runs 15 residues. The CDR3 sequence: CASNMGQTGANVLTF. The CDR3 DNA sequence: TGTGCCAGCAACATGGGGCAGACTGGGGCCAACGTCCTGACTTTC.

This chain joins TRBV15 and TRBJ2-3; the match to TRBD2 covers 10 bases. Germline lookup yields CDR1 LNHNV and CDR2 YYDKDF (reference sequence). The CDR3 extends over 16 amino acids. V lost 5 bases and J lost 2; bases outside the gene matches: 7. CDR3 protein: CATSELAGRLTDTQYF. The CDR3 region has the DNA TGTGCCACCAGCGAACTAGCGGGGCGCCTCACAGATACGCAGTATTTT.

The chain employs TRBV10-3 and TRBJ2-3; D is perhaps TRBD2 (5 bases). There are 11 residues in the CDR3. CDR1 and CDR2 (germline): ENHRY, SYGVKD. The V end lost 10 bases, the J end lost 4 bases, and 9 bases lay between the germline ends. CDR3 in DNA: TGTGCCACGGCAGCGGCAGATACGCAGTATTTT. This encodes CATAAADTQYF.

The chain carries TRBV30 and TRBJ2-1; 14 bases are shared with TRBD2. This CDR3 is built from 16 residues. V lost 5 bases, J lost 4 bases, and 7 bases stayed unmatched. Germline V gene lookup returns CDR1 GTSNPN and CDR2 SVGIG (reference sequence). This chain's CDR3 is CAWVGTSGRKYNEQFF. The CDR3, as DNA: TGTGCCTGGGTTGGGACTAGCGGGAGAAAGTACAATGAGCAGTTCTTC.

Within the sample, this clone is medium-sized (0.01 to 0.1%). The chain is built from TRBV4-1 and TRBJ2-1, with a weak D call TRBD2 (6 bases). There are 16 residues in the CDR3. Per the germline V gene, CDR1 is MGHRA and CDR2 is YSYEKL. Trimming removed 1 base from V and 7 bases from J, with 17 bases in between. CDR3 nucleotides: TGCGCCAGCAGCCAAGTGGGGGGTCGAACTTCGAATGAGCAGTTCTTC. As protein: CASSQVGGRTSNEQFF.